The entry that follows covers one T cell receptor beta chain sequence. Its matching antigen is unknown. The DNA ends 3 residues before the CDR3 does, and the rest of the CDR3 is filled in from the germline J gene. Per germline, CDR1 SGHVS and CDR2 FQNEAQ. Trimming pared 5 bases from V and 4 bases from J, leaving 17 bases between. The CDR3 length is 15 residues. These data are taken from a study of T cells in women clearing cervical HPV infection. Study information: Case blood was drawn when the lesion was first found; control blood after infection became undetectable. Notes on the study in general: Cases and controls were distinguished at AUC about 0.86 by richness and V genes.

TCR beta CDR3 amplified by multiplex PCR from approximately 1,200 ng genomic DNA. Sequenced by immunoSEQ multiplex PCR; TCRdb stores in-frame clones only, minus some. This sample contains some 20,000 clones. The J gene is TRBJ1-2, the V gene TRBV7-8, with a weak D call TRBD1 (5 bases). The sequencing input was blood buffy coat. The receptor was derived from a woman between 18 and 70 years old with a cervical HPV16 infection that either progressed to CIN3+ or cleared (not recorded which). CDR3 region: CASSARGSLGYGYTF. The part of the CDR3 DNA that was read is TGTGCCAGCAGCGCCCGGGGGAGTCTGGGCTATGGC.